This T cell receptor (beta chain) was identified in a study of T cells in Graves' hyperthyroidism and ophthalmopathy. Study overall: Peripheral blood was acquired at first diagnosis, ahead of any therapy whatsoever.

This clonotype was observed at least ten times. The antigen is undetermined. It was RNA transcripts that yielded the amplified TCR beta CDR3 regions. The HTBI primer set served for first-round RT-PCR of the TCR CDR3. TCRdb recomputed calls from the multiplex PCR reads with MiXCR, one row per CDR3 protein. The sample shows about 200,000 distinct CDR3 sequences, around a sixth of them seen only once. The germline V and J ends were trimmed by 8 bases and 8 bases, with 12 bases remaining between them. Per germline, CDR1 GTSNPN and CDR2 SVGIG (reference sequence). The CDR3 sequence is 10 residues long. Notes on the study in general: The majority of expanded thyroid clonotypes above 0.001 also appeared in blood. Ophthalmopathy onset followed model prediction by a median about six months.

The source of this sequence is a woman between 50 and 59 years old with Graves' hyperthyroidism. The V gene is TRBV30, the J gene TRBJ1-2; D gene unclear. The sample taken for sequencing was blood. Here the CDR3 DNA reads TGTGCCCGGAAGAGCGGGGGCTACACCTTC. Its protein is CARKSGGYTF. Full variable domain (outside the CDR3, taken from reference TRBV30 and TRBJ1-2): SQTIHQWPATLVQPVGSPLSLECTVEGTSNPNLYWYRQAAGRGLQLLFYSVGIGQISSEVPQNLSASRPQDRQFILSSKKLLLSDSGFYLCARKSGGYTFGSGTRLTVV.